The clone carrying this T cell receptor beta chain appeared a few times. A read error may explain this, as a much larger clone is one base away. The DNA is left out, because the CDR3 cannot be placed on it with certainty; the CDR3 is given as TCRdb lists it. This record belongs to a study of blood T cells in healthy people across ages. A sample-barcoded 5' primer and a J-beta primer mix were used in a second PCR of about 6 to 11 cycles. TCRdb independently ran MiXCR on the 5' RACE reads; one entry per CDR3 protein. The sample includes about 840,000 distinct CDR3 sequences, about 29% of them seen just once. The CDR3 has 11 amino acids, counting both end residues. Germline CDR1 SQVTM, CDR2 ANQGSEA. Another study also made use of these data, one on T cells of mothers and their children.

This chain links TRBV29-1 with TRBJ1-2. The TCR sequence derives from a woman between 40 and 55 years old in good health. Sequenced material: blood. CDR3 sequence reads: CRNGSHYGCTF.